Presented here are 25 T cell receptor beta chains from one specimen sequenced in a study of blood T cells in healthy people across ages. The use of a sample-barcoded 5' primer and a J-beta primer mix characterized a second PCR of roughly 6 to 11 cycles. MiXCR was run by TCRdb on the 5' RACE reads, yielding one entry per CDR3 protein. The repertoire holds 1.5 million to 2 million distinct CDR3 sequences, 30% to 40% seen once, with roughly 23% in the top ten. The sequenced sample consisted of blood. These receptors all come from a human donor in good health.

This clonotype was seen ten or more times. CDR3: CSVEYRYEQYF. CDR3 nucleotide sequence: TGCAGCGTTGAATATCGCTACGAGCAGTACTTC. The V call is TRBV29-1, the J call TRBJ2-7; the D is unclear. Per the germline V gene, CDR1 is SQVTM and CDR2 is ANQGSEA. Trimming pared 2 bases from V and 3 bases from J, leaving 5 bases between. The CDR3 covers 11 residues.

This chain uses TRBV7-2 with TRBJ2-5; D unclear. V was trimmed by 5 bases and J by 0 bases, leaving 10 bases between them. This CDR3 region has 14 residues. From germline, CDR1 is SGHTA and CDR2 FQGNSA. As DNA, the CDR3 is TGTGCCAGCAGCCCCTGGGTGGACCAAGAGACCCAGTACTTC. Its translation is CASSPWVDQETQYF. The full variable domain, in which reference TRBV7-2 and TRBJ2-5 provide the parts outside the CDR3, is GAGVSQSPSNKVTEKGKDVELRCDPISGHTALYWYRQSLGQGLEFLIYFQGNSAPDKSGLPSDRFSAERTGGSVSTLTIQRTQQEDSAVYLCASSPWVDQETQYFGPGTRLLVL.

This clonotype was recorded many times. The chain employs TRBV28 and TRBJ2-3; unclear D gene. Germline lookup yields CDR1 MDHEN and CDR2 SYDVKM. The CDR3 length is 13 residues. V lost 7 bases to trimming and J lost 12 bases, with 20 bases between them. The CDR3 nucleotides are TGTGCCAGCACCCTACAGCGCGCGGCCCCTCAGTATTTT. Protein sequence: CASTLQRAAPQYF.

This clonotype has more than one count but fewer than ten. CDR3 sequence reads: CASSLASRNSPLHF. Here the CDR3 DNA reads TGTGCCAGCAGCTTAGCGAGCAGGAATTCACCCCTCCACTTT. The V gene is TRBV7-2, the J gene TRBJ1-6; D uncertain. V was pared by 0 bases and J by 7 bases, with 7 bases between. CDR1 is SGHTA and CDR2 is FQGNSA in the germline V gene. The CDR3 has 14 residues.

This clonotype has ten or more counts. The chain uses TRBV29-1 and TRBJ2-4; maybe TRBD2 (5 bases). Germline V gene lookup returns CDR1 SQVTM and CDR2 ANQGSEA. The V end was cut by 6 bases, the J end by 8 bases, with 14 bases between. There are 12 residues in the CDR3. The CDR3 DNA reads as TGCAGCGTGATTCTGGGAGCGGACATTCAGTACTTC. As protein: CSVILGADIQYF. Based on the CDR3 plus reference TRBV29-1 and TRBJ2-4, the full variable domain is SAVISQKPSRDICQRGTSLTIQCQVDSQVTMMFWYRQQPGQSLTLIATANQGSEATYESGFVIDKFPISRPNLTFSTLTVSNMSPEDSSIYLCSVILGADIQYFGAGTRLSVL.

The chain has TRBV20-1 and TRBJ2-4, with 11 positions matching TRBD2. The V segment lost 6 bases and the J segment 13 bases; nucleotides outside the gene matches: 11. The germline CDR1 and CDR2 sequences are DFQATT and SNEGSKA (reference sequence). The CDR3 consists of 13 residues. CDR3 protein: CSARGLADNGQYF. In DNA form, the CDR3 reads TGCAGTGCACGGGGACTAGCGGACAATGGGCAGTACTTC.

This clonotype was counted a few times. The CDR3 DNA reads TGCAGTGCTAGTTCCGGGACAGGGCCCTATGGCTACACCTTC. It encodes CSASSGTGPYGYTF. The chain is built from TRBV20-1 and TRBJ1-2; 9 bases match TRBD1. Per germline, CDR1 DFQATT and CDR2 SNEGSKA (reference sequence). There are 14 residues in the CDR3. With 3 bases clipped from V and 4 bases from J, the junction kept 6 bases outside the gene matches.

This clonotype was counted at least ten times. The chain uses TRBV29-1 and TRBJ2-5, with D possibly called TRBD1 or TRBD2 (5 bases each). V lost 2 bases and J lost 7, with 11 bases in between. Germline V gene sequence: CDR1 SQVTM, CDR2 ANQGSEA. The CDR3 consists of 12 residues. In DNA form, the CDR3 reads TGCAGCGTTGAAATTCAGGGACGGACCCAGTACTTC. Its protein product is CSVEIQGRTQYF.

The CDR3 nucleotides are TGTGCCAGCAGCTTCGGGCCCCCGAGCTCCTACGAGCAGTACTTC. This gives the protein CASSFGPPSSYEQYF. The chain links TRBV7-9 to TRBJ2-7; D is undetermined. The CDR3 totals 15 residues. The germline V and J ends were trimmed by 3 bases and 0 bases, with 12 bases remaining between them. The germline CDR1 and CDR2 sequences are SEHNR and FQNEAQ (reference sequence).

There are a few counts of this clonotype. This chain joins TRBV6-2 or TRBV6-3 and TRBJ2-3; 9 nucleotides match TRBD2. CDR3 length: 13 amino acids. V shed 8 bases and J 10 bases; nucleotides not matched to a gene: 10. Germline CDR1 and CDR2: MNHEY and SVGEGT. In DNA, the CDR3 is TGTGCCAGCCGACTAGCGGCCAAGAGTGCGCAGTATTTT. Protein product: CASRLAAKSAQYF.

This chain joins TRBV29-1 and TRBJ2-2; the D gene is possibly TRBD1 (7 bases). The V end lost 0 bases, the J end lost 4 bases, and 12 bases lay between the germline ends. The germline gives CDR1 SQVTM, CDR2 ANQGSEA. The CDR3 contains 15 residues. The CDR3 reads CSVEDQGGATGELFF. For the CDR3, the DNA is TGCAGCGTTGAAGATCAGGGGGGAGCCACCGGGGAGCTGTTTTTT.

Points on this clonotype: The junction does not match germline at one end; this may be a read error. CDR3 region: CSARVTGTPYGYNF. The CDR3 nucleotides are TGCAGTGCTAGAGTAACCGGGACTCCCTATGGCTACAACTTC. This chain links TRBV20-1 with TRBJ1-2; weak D call: TRBD1 (5 bases). The CDR3 contains 14 residues. From germline, CDR1 is DFQATT and CDR2 SNEGSKA (reference sequence).

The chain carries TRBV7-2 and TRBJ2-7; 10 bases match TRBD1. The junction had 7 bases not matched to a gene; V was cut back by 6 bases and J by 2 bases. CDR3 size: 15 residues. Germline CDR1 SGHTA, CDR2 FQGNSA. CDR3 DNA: TGTGCCAGCAGGGGGGACAGGGGAAACGCCTACGAGCAGTACTTC. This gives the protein CASRGDRGNAYEQYF.

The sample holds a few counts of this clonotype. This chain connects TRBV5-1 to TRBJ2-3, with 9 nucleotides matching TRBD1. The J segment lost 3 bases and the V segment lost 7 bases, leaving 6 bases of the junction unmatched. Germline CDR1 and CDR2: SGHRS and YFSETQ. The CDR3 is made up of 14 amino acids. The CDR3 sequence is CASASGTGTDTQYF. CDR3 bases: TGCGCCAGCGCCTCCGGGACAGGGACAGATACGCAGTATTTT. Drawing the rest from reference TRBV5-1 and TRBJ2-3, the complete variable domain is KAGVTQTPRYLIKTRGQQVTLSCSPISGHRSVSWYQQTPGQGLQFLFEYFSETQRNKGNFPGRFSGRQFSNSRSEMNVSTLELGDSALYLCASASGTGTDTQYFGPGTRLTVL.

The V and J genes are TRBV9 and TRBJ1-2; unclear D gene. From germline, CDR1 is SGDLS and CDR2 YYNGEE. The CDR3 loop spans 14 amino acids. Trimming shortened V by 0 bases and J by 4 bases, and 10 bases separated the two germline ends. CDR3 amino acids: CASSVDFRFYGYTF. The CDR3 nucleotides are TGTGCCAGCAGCGTAGACTTCAGATTCTATGGCTACACCTTC. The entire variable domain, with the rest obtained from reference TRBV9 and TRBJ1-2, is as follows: DSGVTQTPKHLITATGQRVTLRCSPRSGDLSVYWYQQSLDQGLQFLIQYYNGEERAKGNILERFSAQQFPDLHSELNLSSLELGDSALYFCASSVDFRFYGYTFGSGTRLTVV.

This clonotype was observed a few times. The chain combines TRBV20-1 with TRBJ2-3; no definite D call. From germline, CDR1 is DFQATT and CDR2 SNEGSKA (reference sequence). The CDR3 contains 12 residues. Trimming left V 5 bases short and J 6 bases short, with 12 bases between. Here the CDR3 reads CSAGKAGDTQYF. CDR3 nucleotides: TGCAGTGCTGGGAAAGCCGGGGATACGCAGTATTTT.

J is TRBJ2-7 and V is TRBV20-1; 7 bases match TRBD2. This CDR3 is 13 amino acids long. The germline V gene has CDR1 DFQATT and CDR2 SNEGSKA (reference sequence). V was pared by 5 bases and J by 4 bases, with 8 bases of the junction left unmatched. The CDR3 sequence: CSAPMRGGYEQYF. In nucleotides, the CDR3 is TGCAGTGCTCCGATGCGGGGAGGGTACGAGCAGTACTTC.

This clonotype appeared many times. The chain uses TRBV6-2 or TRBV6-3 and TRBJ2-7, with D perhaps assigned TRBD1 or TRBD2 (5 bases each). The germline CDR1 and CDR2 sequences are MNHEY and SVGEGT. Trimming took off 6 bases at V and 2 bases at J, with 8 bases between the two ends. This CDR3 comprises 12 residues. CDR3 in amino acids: CASSWGTYEQYF. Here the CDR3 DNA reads TGTGCCAGCAGCTGGGGGACCTACGAGCAGTACTTC.

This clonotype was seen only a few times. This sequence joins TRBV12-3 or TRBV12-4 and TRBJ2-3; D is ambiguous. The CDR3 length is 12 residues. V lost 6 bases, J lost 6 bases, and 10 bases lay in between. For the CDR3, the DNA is TGTGCCAGCAGACTTAGCTTGGATACGCAGTATTTT. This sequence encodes CASRLSLDTQYF.

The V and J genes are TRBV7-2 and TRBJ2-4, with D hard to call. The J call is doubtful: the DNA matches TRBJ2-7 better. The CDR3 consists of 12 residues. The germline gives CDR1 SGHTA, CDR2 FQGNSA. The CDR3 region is CASSRAFGEQYF. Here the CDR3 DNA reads TGTGCCAGCAGCCGGGCTTTCGGCGAGCAGTACTTC.

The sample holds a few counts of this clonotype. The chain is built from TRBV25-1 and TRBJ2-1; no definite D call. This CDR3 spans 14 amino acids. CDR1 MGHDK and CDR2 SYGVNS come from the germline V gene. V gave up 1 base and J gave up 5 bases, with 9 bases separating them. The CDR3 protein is CASSEFGNDNEQFF. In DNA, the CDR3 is TGTGCCAGCAGTGAATTTGGTAACGACAATGAGCAGTTCTTC.

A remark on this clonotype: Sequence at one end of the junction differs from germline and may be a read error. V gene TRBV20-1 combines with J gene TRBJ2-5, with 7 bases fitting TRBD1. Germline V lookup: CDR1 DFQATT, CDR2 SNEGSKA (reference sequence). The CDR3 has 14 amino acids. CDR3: CSARRQGTEETQYF. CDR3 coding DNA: TGCAGTGCTAGGAGACAGGGTACGGAAGAGACCCAGTATTTC.

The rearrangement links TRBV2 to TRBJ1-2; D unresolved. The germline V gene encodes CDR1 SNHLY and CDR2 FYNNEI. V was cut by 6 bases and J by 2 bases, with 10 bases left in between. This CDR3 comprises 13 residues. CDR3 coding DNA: TGTGCCAGCAGGAGGAGGGTCAACTATGGCTACACCTTC. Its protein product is CASRRRVNYGYTF.

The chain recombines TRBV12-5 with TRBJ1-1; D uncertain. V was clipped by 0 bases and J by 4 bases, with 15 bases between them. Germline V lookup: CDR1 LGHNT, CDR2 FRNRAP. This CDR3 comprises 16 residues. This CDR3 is CASGLVLGDRVTEAFF. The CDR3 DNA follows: TGTGCTAGTGGTTTGGTCTTGGGCGATCGGGTCACTGAAGCTTTCTTT.

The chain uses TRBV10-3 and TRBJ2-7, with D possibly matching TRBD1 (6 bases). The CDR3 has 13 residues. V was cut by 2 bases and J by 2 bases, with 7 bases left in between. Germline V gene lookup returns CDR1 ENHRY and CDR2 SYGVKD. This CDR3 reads CAISEDRPYEQYF. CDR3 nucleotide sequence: TGTGCCATCAGTGAGGACAGGCCCTACGAGCAGTACTTC.